This TCR beta chain was captured in a study of cytomegalovirus exposure and HLA in healthy donors. CDR3 length equals 14 residues. V lost 8 bases and J 2 bases, leaving 17 bases between the germline ends. Germline loops: CDR1 SGHDT, CDR2 YYEEEE. Vbeta (60) and Jbeta (13) primers were used in the PCR. Sequencing was performed with immunoSEQ multiplex PCR; in TCRdb, only in-frame clones are kept and a portion is missing. The sample lists around 19,000 clones, about four fifths occurring once. The TCR was taken from a human donor in good health. The chain couples TRBV5-6 to TRBJ2-7; tentatively, D is TRBD2 (6 bases). The sequenced sample consisted of PBMCs. The CDR3 region has the DNA TGTGCCAGTTCCGGCGGGACTCTTGCCTACGAGCAGTACTTC. It translates to CASSGGTLAYEQYF.